The 17 T cell receptor beta chains reported below all come from one sample, sequenced in a study of Tregs in tolerant kidney transplant recipients. Method: immunoSEQ multiplex PCR; TCRdb's copy keeps in-frame clones and lacks some. The sample carries 15,000 to 20,000 clones, just over 65% recorded once. Their specific antigens are unknown. The sequenced sample consisted of Tregs from blood cultured with allogeneic cells. The receptors come from a human donor in good health.

This sequence joins TRBV6-5 and TRBJ2-1, with 11 positions matching TRBD2. Germline CDR1 reads MNHEY; CDR2 reads SVGAGI. The CDR3 length is 15 residues. Trimming removed 1 base from V and 7 bases from J; junction bases left unmatched: 3. The CDR3 coding sequence is TGTGCCAGCAGTTACTTAGCGGGGGGGCAGAATGAGCAGTTCTTC. Residues: CASSYLAGGQNEQFF.

The chain links TRBV12-5 to TRBJ1-1; no clear D. Trimming left V 3 bases short and J 1 base short, with 12 bases between. CDR1 is LGHNT and CDR2 is FRNRAP in the germline V gene. The CDR3 spans 15 residues. CDR3 DNA: TGTGCTAGTGGTTTCGCCTGGGCGGGGAACACTGAAGCTTTCTTT. It encodes CASGFAWAGNTEAFF.

The rearrangement joins TRBV5-1 to TRBJ2-7, with 12 bases identical to TRBD1. Trimming at V came to 4 bases and at J to 7 bases, leaving 9 bases not matched to a gene. Germline V gene lookup returns CDR1 SGHRS and CDR2 YFSETQ. This CDR3 comprises 15 residues. CDR3 nucleotide sequence: TGCGCCAGCAGCGACCAGGGACAGGGGGCCGGGGAGCAGTACTTC. Amino acids: CASSDQGQGAGEQYF.

This clone was observed a few times. The chain combines TRBV9 with TRBJ2-2; perhaps D is TRBD1 or TRBD2 (5 bases each). The germline gives CDR1 SGDLS, CDR2 YYNGEE. This CDR3 comprises 16 residues. Trimming left V 2 bases short and J 2 bases short, with 13 bases between. The CDR3 loop reads CASSVGTSLNTGELFF. The CDR3, as DNA: TGTGCCAGCAGCGTGGGGACCAGCCTAAACACCGGGGAGCTGTTTTTT.

The chain employs TRBV29-1 and TRBJ1-2, with TRBD1 as a possible D gene (5 bases). This CDR3 is built from 11 residues. Germline CDR1 and CDR2: SQVTM and ANQGSEA. Trimming cost V 7 bases and J 1 base, with 7 bases left between them. The CDR3 region is CSGGGNYGYTF. CDR3 coding DNA: TGCAGCGGGGGGGGTAACTATGGCTACACCTTC.

The chain has TRBV6-5 and TRBJ1-5; 11 bases line up with TRBD1. Germline lookup yields CDR1 MNHEY and CDR2 SVGAGI. Trimming cost V 6 bases and J 1 base; bases outside gene matches: 2. The CDR3 has 15 residues. CDR3 DNA sequence: TGTGCCAGCAGCCGGGACAGGGGGAGCAATCAGCCCCAGCATTTT. As protein: CASSRDRGSNQPQHF.

The gene calls are TRBV6-5 and TRBJ1-2; 7 bases match TRBD1. J lost 4 bases, V lost 5 bases, and 7 bases had no gene match. Germline-derived CDR1 and CDR2 are MNHEY and SVGAGI. This CDR3 comprises 14 residues. The CDR3 DNA sequence: TGTGCCAGCAGTGTTCGACAGGGTTCCTATGGCTACACCTTC. It codes for CASSVRQGSYGYTF.

This clone was detected only a few times. The gene calls are TRBV7-9 and TRBJ1-3, with TRBD1 matching 7 bases. Looked up from germline, CDR1 is SEHNR and CDR2 is FQNEAQ (reference sequence). The CDR3 loop spans 17 amino acids. The trim removed 5 bases at V and 2 bases at J, leaving 12 bases unmatched. For the CDR3, the DNA is TGTGCCAGCAGCCGATTACTCGTGACAGGGACTGGAAACACCATATATTTT. It translates to CASSRLLVTGTGNTIYF.

The chain combines TRBV5-1 with TRBJ1-2; D is undetermined. Per germline, CDR1 SGHRS and CDR2 YFSETQ. Trimming took off 2 bases at V and 1 base at J, with 6 bases between the two ends. CDR3 length: 13 residues. The CDR3: CASSLPSNYGYTF. The CDR3 nucleotides are TGCGCCAGCAGCTTACCGAGTAACTATGGCTACACCTTC.

This clone has more than one count but fewer than ten. The chain has TRBV5-1 and TRBJ2-5; D might be TRBD1 (6 bases). From germline, CDR1 is SGHRS and CDR2 YFSETQ. The V gene lost 4 bases and the J gene lost 3 bases, with 13 bases spanning the gap. The CDR3 consists of 14 residues. CDR3 nucleotides: TGCGCCAGCAGCCCCGGGACATTCAAAGAGACCCAGTACTTC. This sequence encodes CASSPGTFKETQYF.

This chain connects TRBV25-1 to TRBJ1-2; D might be TRBD1 (5 bases). The CDR3 loop spans 17 amino acids. V lost 1 base, J lost 6 bases, and 21 bases lay in between. Looked up from germline, CDR1 is MGHDK and CDR2 is SYGVNS. CDR3 DNA sequence: TGTGCCAGCAGTGAATTAGGGAGGGGTCTATACCCTCATGGCTACACCTTC. This gives the protein CASSELGRGLYPHGYTF.

Of note for this clone: This sample also contains other DNA sequences that code for the same CDR3. This chain joins TRBV20-1 and TRBJ2-3; D might be TRBD2 (5 bases). V lost 5 bases and J 4 bases, leaving 7 bases between the germline ends. This CDR3 has 11 amino acids. Germline V lookup: CDR1 DFQATT, CDR2 SNEGSKA (reference sequence). Here the CDR3 reads CSASLADTQYF. For the CDR3, the DNA is TGCAGTGCTTCACTAGCAGATACGCAGTATTTT.

This clone was counted a few times. At one end the junction does not follow the germline gene, possibly because of a read error. The chain employs TRBV15 and TRBJ2-1, with D possibly matching TRBD2 (6 bases). Germline CDR1 LNHNV, CDR2 YYDKDF (reference sequence). The CDR3 runs to 14 residues. Here the CDR3 reads CATSPGDSNNEQFF. CDR3 DNA sequence: TGTGCCACCTCCCCCGGGGACTCCAACAATGAGCAGTTCTTC.

In DNA, the CDR3 is TGTGCCAGCAGCTCAGGGGTTAACTATGGCTACACCTTC. This encodes CASSSGVNYGYTF. This chain links TRBV4-2 with TRBJ1-2, with D possibly matching TRBD1 (6 bases). The CDR3 contains 13 residues. Germline loops: CDR1 LGHNA, CDR2 YNFKEQ. V lost 5 bases and J 1 base, leaving 8 bases between the germline ends.

The chain couples TRBV7-9 to TRBJ2-7, with 7 bases aligning to TRBD2. There are 13 residues in the CDR3. Per the germline V gene, CDR1 is SEHNR and CDR2 is FQNEAQ (reference sequence). V gave up 5 bases and J gave up 6 bases; unmatched junction bases: 7. The CDR3 is CASSPTSISEQYF. The CDR3 DNA sequence: TGTGCCAGCAGCCCGACTAGCATCAGCGAGCAGTACTTC.

This clone was counted a few times. This chain uses TRBV13 with TRBJ2-5, with 8 bases identical to TRBD1. Looked up from germline, CDR1 is PRHDT and CDR2 is FYEKMQ (reference sequence). The CDR3 is made up of 14 amino acids. Trimming took 4 bases from V and 4 from J; bases not matched to a gene: 5. The CDR3: CASSWTGSGETQYF. The CDR3 bases are TGTGCCAGCAGCTGGACAGGGAGCGGAGAGACCCAGTACTTC.

This chain links TRBV7-9 with TRBJ2-5, with D unresolved. CDR1 SEHNR and CDR2 FQNEAQ come from the germline V gene (reference sequence). The CDR3 sequence is 14 residues long. V was clipped by 5 bases and J by 4 bases, with 14 bases between them. This chain's CDR3 is CASSHPGRSETQYF. Written as DNA, the CDR3 is TGTGCCAGCAGCCACCCCGGGCGGTCAGAGACCCAGTACTTC.